These T cell receptor beta chains were read from a single sample in a study of identical twins. One entry per CDR3 protein results from TCRdb running MiXCR on the 5' RACE reads. The data hold hundreds of thousands of distinct CDR3 sequences, with roughly 8% observed a single time. The same specimen was also included in a second study, on yellow fever vaccine responses in identical twins.

Sequencing used PBMCs. These receptors were obtained from a woman aged 18-29 years in good health. CDR3s include the opening cysteine and the closing phenylalanine or tryptophan. The D gene is left open where the match is weak. Only part of the rows carry a size: once, few, many, or a class if the clone is expanded.

v_gene	d_gene	j_gene	abundance	CDR3aa	CDR3nt
TRBV19	TRBD2	TRBJ2-1	-	CASSIPRTSGNEQFF	TGTGCCAGTAGTATTCCCCGGACTAGCGGCAATGAGCAGTTCTTC
TRBV6-1	TRBD1	TRBJ2-3	-	CASSAGQPTDTQYF	TGTGCCAGCAGTGCGGGACAGCCCACAGATACGCAGTATTTT
TRBV7-2	-	TRBJ2-1	-	CASSPIGGQYSVQFF	TGTGCCAGCAGCCCAATTGGGGGGCAATATTCTGTGCAGTTCTTC
TRBV28	-	TRBJ2-1	-	CASSPTTGYNEQFF	TGTGCCAGCAGTCCGACGACAGGCTACAATGAGCAGTTCTTC
TRBV7-9	TRBD2	TRBJ2-5	-	CASSPTSGRKETQYF	TGTGCCAGCAGCCCCACTAGCGGGCGTAAAGAGACCCAGTACTTC
TRBV29-1	TRBD1	TRBJ2-1	many	CSVEWVRQGGNEQFF	TGCAGCGTTGAATGGGTTCGACAGGGGGGCAATGAGCAGTTCTTC
TRBV7-2	TRBD2	TRBJ2-3	-	CASSPKTSGRVDTQYF	TGTGCCAGCAGCCCGAAAACTAGCGGGAGGGTGGATACGCAGTATTTT
TRBV19	-	TRBJ2-1	few	CASSIVASSYNEQFF	TGTGCCAGTAGTATAGTCGCTAGCTCCTACAATGAGCAGTTCTTC
TRBV12-3/TRBV12-4	-	TRBJ1-1	many	CASSLENTANTEAFF	TGTGCCAGCAGTTTAGAGAACACCGCGAACACTGAAGCTTTCTTT
TRBV20-1	TRBD1	TRBJ1-1	many	CSARGQGGTEAFF	TGCAGTGCCCGGGGACAGGGTGGCACTGAAGCTTTCTTT
TRBV7-9	-	TRBJ2-7	-	CASTPSGYEQYF	TGTGCCAGCACCCCTTCCGGGTACGAGCAGTACTTC
TRBV7-9	-	TRBJ1-1	-	CASSLVKNENTEAFF	TGTGCCAGCAGCTTAGTTAAGAATGAGAACACTGAAGCTTTCTTT
TRBV3-1	TRBD2	TRBJ2-7	many	CASSQGTSGVYEQYF	TGTGCCAGCAGCCAGGGGACTAGCGGGGTCTACGAGCAGTACTTC
TRBV7-2	-	TRBJ2-7	-	CASSQRPEPSYEQYF	TGTGCCAGCAGCCAGAGGCCAGAGCCTTCCTACGAGCAGTACTTC
TRBV24-1	-	TRBJ2-5	-	CATSDLSTPETQYF	TGTGCCACCAGTGATTTGTCTACCCCGGAGACCCAGTACTTC
TRBV20-1	-	TRBJ2-4	few	CSARVQSIQYF	TGCAGTGCTAGAGTGCAGAGCATTCAGTACTTC
TRBV29-1	-	TRBJ2-1	few	CSALQGNEQFF	TGCAGCGCCCTACAGGGAAATGAGCAGTTCTTC
TRBV4-2	-	TRBJ2-2	few	CASSPVSDRSTGELFF	TGTGCCAGCAGCCCCGTGTCTGACAGGTCCACCGGGGAGCTGTTTTTT
TRBV6-5	TRBD2	TRBJ2-1	-	CASSSPSGHNEQFF	TGTGCCAGCAGTTCCCCTAGCGGCCACAATGAGCAGTTCTTC
TRBV20-1	-	TRBJ2-7	few	CSADRDQGRYEQYF	TGCAGTGCCGATCGGGACCAAGGTCGGTACGAGCAGTACTTC
TRBV6-5	-	TRBJ2-5	many	CASSLWGVSIQETQYF	TGTGCCAGCAGCTTATGGGGGGTCAGCATCCAAGAGACCCAGTACTTC
TRBV20-1	-	TRBJ2-7	-	CSARGGRRGGGNEQYF	TGCAGTGCTAGAGGTGGTAGAAGGGGCGGTGGGAACGAGCAGTACTTC
TRBV28	-	TRBJ2-7	few	CASSPPAYEQYF	TGTGCCAGCAGTCCCCCTGCCTACGAGCAGTACTTC
TRBV29-1	TRBD2	TRBJ2-1	few	CSVETSGAYNEQFF	TGCAGCGTCGAGACTAGCGGGGCCTACAATGAGCAGTTCTTC
TRBV4-1	TRBD2	TRBJ2-3	-	CASSQGVGGLAGGTDTQYF	TGCGCCAGCAGCCAAGGGGTAGGCGGACTAGCGGGGGGCACAGATACGCAGTATTTT
TRBV6-1	-	TRBJ2-1	-	CASSRGGDRARNEQFF	TGTGCCAGCAGCCGGGGGGGGGACAGGGCACGCAATGAGCAGTTCTTC
TRBV7-9	-	TRBJ2-1	few	CASSGAPGLDYNEQFF	TGTGCCAGCAGCGGGGCACCAGGACTTGACTACAATGAGCAGTTCTTC
TRBV7-2	-	TRBJ1-1	-	CASSPMSTGSLEAFF	TGTGCCAGCAGCCCAATGTCGACAGGATCGCTTGAAGCTTTCTTT
TRBV7-2	TRBD1	TRBJ2-1	few	CASSPRLGTGAYNEQFF	TGTGCCAGCAGCCCGCGCCTCGGGACAGGGGCCTACAATGAGCAGTTCTTC
TRBV12-3/TRBV12-4	-	TRBJ2-6	many	CASSTDGRANVLTF	TGTGCCAGCAGTACGGATGGTCGGGCCAACGTCCTGACTTTC
TRBV29-1	-	TRBJ2-1	few	CSVARMGLNNEQFF	TGCAGCGTTGCTCGGATGGGCCTTAACAATGAGCAGTTCTTC
TRBV11-2	TRBD1	TRBJ2-7	-	CASSPRRDRTYEQYF	TGTGCCAGCAGCCCGCGCAGGGACAGAACCTACGAGCAGTACTTC
TRBV5-1	-	TRBJ2-1	few	CASSSGAGRDYNEQFF	TGCGCCAGCAGCTCGGGGGCGGGACGGGACTACAATGAGCAGTTCTTC
TRBV3-1	-	TRBJ2-1	few	CASSQEPGTWDNEQFF	TGTGCCAGCAGCCAAGAGCCAGGGACATGGGACAATGAGCAGTTCTTC
TRBV15	-	TRBJ2-7	many	CATSRIKRSGKRSYEQYF	TGTGCCACCAGCAGGATTAAGCGGTCAGGGAAAAGATCCTACGAGCAGTACTTC
TRBV7-9	TRBD1	TRBJ1-1	-	CASSSRTGGIEAFF	TGTGCCAGCAGCTCCCGGACAGGGGGCATTGAAGCTTTCTTT
TRBV7-9	-	TRBJ2-2	-	CASTKWENTGELFF	TGTGCCAGCACTAAATGGGAGAACACCGGGGAGCTGTTTTTT
TRBV25-1	TRBD2	TRBJ2-1	-	CASSELLAGYNEQFF	TGTGCCAGCAGTGAATTACTAGCGGGGTACAATGAGCAGTTCTTC
TRBV11-2	-	TRBJ2-1	many	CASSPLAPSYNEQFF	TGTGCCAGCAGCCCGTTAGCCCCCTCCTACAATGAGCAGTTCTTC
TRBV24-1	-	TRBJ2-1	once	CATSDLVYEQFF	TGTGCCACCAGTGATTTGGTCTATGAGCAGTTCTTC
TRBV20-1	TRBD1	TRBJ2-2	-	CSARVPDRVATGELFF	TGCAGTGCTAGAGTTCCAGACAGGGTCGCCACCGGGGAGCTGTTTTTT
TRBV3-1	-	TRBJ2-5	-	CASSQRSPQETQYF	TGTGCCAGCAGCCAACGAAGCCCCCAAGAGACCCAGTACTTC
TRBV4-3	TRBD1	TRBJ1-2	many	CASSQDEQGDYGYTF	TGCGCCAGCAGCCAAGATGAACAGGGGGACTATGGCTACACCTTC
TRBV3-1	-	TRBJ2-7	many	CASSQREGYEQYF	TGTGCCAGCAGCCAGCGAGAGGGGTACGAGCAGTACTTC
TRBV9	TRBD2	TRBJ2-5	many	CASSPTTSLPQETQYF	TGTGCCAGCAGCCCGACGACTAGCCTCCCTCAAGAGACCCAGTACTTC
TRBV29-1	-	TRBJ2-2	few	CSGLWGSGELFF	TGCAGCGGCCTATGGGGCTCCGGGGAGCTGTTTTTT
TRBV7-2	TRBD1	TRBJ2-3	-	CASSLQGAGPGTDTQYF	TGTGCCAGCAGCTTACAGGGGGCGGGTCCGGGTACAGATACGCAGTATTTT
TRBV3-1	TRBD1	TRBJ1-6	-	CASSPPRDRKNSPLHF	TGTGCCAGCAGCCCCCCTCGGGACAGGAAGAATTCACCCCTCCACTTT
TRBV7-8	TRBD1	TRBJ2-7	few	CASSLVRGQGISEQYF	TGTGCCAGCAGCTTAGTACGAGGACAGGGGATTTCCGAGCAGTACTTC
TRBV7-2	TRBD2	TRBJ2-3	-	CASSLVQAGASTDTQYF	TGTGCCAGCAGCTTAGTGCAAGCGGGGGCCAGCACAGATACGCAGTATTTT
TRBV9	-	TRBJ2-7	-	CASSVGEANYEQYF	TGTGCCAGCAGCGTGGGGGAGGCTAACTACGAGCAGTACTTC
TRBV2	-	TRBJ2-1	-	CASSEDSSSYNEQFF	TGTGCCAGCAGTGAAGACTCCAGCTCCTACAATGAGCAGTTCTTC
TRBV6-1	-	TRBJ1-1	-	CASSEVVVGTEAFF	TGTGCCAGCAGTGAAGTTGTCGTGGGCACTGAAGCTTTCTTT
TRBV12-3/TRBV12-4	-	TRBJ2-1	few	CASSFAGSFYNEQFF	TGTGCCAGCAGTTTTGCGGGGTCCTTCTACAATGAGCAGTTCTTC
TRBV20-1	-	TRBJ2-7	-	CSARDQVTSYEQYF	TGCAGTGCTAGAGATCAGGTTACCTCCTACGAGCAGTACTTC
TRBV6-5	TRBD2	TRBJ2-2	-	CASSYGTSGENTGELFF	TGTGCCAGCAGTTACGGGACTAGCGGGGAAAACACCGGGGAGCTGTTTTTT
TRBV27	TRBD2	TRBJ2-3	few	CASSRLAGGATDTQYF	TGTGCCAGCAGTCGCCTAGCGGGAGGGGCGACAGATACGCAGTATTTT
TRBV20-1	-	TRBJ1-2	-	CSASPITVNYGYTF	TGCAGTGCCTCACCCATTACAGTTAACTATGGCTACACCTTC
TRBV20-1	-	TRBJ2-4	many	CSALEGPRGGWDIQYF	TGCAGTGCACTAGAGGGTCCCAGGGGCGGCTGGGACATTCAGTACTTC
TRBV9	TRBD1	TRBJ1-3	-	CASSEGQGIPSSGNTIYF	TGTGCCAGCAGCGAGGGACAGGGCATCCCCAGCTCTGGAAACACCATATATTTT